These 22 T cell receptor beta chains were sequenced from one sample in a study of blood T cell repertoires in COVID-19 (dated by TCRdb to the early 2020s). The library was produced with the immunoSEQ multiplex PCR assay. TCRdb mirrors the immuneACCESS table, restricted to in-frame sequences. Some clones are absent from its copies; in checked studies, under half trace to an unresolved V gene, and the reason for the others is unknown. This sample has 250,000 or so clones in its table, and 80% to 90% of those were observed once. The biggest ten clones account for less than 5% of the sample. The sequenced sample was peripheral blood. Receptors were obtained from a woman aged 40-49 years who had recovered from COVID-19.

This chain joins TRBV6-5 and TRBJ2-2; TRBD1 agrees at 8 bases. Germline V CDR1 and CDR2: MNHEY, SVGAGI. Unmatched junction bases numbered 6, after V lost 0 bases and J lost 6 bases. The CDR3 totals 16 residues. The CDR3 here is CASSYSTGAGSGELFF. DNA for the CDR3: TGTGCCAGCAGTTACTCGACAGGGGCTGGGTCCGGGGAGCTGTTTTTT.

The chain recombines TRBV24-1 with TRBJ1-6; TRBD1 aligns across 7 bases. The CDR3 contains 14 residues. Germline V gene data show CDR1 as KGHDR and CDR2 as SFDVKD. Trimming at V came to 9 bases and at J to 3 bases, leaving 4 bases not matched to a gene. This CDR3 is CATHRDSYNSPLHF. The DNA for the CDR3 is TGTGCCACCCACAGGGACAGCTATAATTCACCCCTCCACTTT.

J is TRBJ1-6 and V is TRBV10-3; D perhaps matches TRBD1 (6 bases). V lost 3 bases and J lost 6, with 9 bases in between. CDR1 and CDR2 (germline): ENHRY, SYGVKD. The CDR3 has 14 amino acids. This CDR3 reads CAISEGTPNSPLHF. Written as DNA, the CDR3 is TGTGCCATCAGTGAAGGGACACCTAATTCACCCCTCCACTTT.

The chain couples TRBV7-9 to TRBJ2-5, with TRBD2 identical over 12 bases. Looked up from germline, CDR1 is SEHNR and CDR2 is FQNEAQ (reference sequence). The V and J ends lost 5 bases and 4 bases, in that order; junction bases with no gene match: 2. The CDR3 extends over 14 amino acids. CDR3 sequence reads: CASSALAGGETQYF. DNA for the CDR3: TGTGCCAGCAGCGCACTAGCGGGAGGAGAGACCCAGTACTTC.

This chain uses TRBV29-1 with TRBJ2-1; 12 nucleotides agree with TRBD2. The germline CDR1 and CDR2 sequences are SQVTM and ANQGSEA. J lost 7 bases, V lost 4 bases, and 8 bases had no gene match. The CDR3 extends over 15 amino acids. The DNA for the CDR3 is TGCAGCGTTGCCCTCCTAGCGGGAGGGCCTAATGAGCAGTTCTTC. Protein sequence: CSVALLAGGPNEQFF.

J is TRBJ1-2 and V is TRBV7-2; D is undetermined. V was pared by 1 base and J by 0 bases, with 9 bases between. The CDR3 totals 15 residues. Germline V gene lookup returns CDR1 SGHTA and CDR2 FQGNSA. CDR3 nucleotides: TGTGCCAGCAGCTTAGAAGTCTGGCCTAACTATGGCTACACCTTC. Its protein is CASSLEVWPNYGYTF.

The rearrangement links TRBV2 to TRBJ1-1; D is undetermined. The CDR3 has 12 amino acids. Germline assignment: CDR1 SNHLY and CDR2 FYNNEI. The germline V and J ends were trimmed by 5 bases and 1 base, with 5 bases remaining between them. CDR3 region: CASSYTNTEAFF. CDR3 nucleotide sequence: TGTGCCAGCAGTTACACGAACACTGAAGCTTTCTTT.

This clone was seen more than once but under ten times. This sequence joins TRBV19 and TRBJ1-3, with 11 bases that match TRBD1. Germline V lookup: CDR1 LNHDA, CDR2 SQIVND (reference sequence). The ends lost 9 bases at V and 0 bases at J; junction bases unmatched: 7. The CDR3 extends over 16 amino acids. The CDR3 nucleotides read TGTGCCAGCGGGACAGGGGGTCGAATCTCTGGAAACACCATATATTTT. Translating gives CASGTGGRISGNTIYF.

This sequence joins TRBV11-2 and TRBJ2-7; 7 bases match TRBD2. The J segment lost 0 bases and the V segment lost 8 bases, leaving 7 bases of the junction unmatched. Germline V gene lookup returns CDR1 SGHAT and CDR2 FQNNGV. The CDR3 loop spans 14 amino acids. CDR3 in amino acids: CASAQTGGSYEQYF. CDR3 in DNA: TGTGCCAGCGCCCAGACGGGGGGCTCCTACGAGCAGTACTTC.

The V call is TRBV7-9, the J call TRBJ2-7, with D possibly TRBD2 on 5 matching bases. CDR1 is SEHNR and CDR2 is FQNEAQ in the germline V gene (reference sequence). This CDR3 has 17 amino acids. The V gene lost 4 bases and the J gene lost 0 bases, with 19 bases spanning the gap. The CDR3 DNA is TGTGCCAGCAGCTCAAAAGCGGTCTACGAAACCTCCTACGAGCAGTACTTC. Residues: CASSSKAVYETSYEQYF.

The gene calls are TRBV6-5 and TRBJ2-1; D call uncertain. This CDR3 is built from 12 residues. Germline CDR1 is MNHEY and CDR2 is SVGAGI. Between the trimmed V and J ends, which lost 7 bases and 3 bases, there was a span of 7 bases. The CDR3 reads CASISSYNEQFF. The CDR3 region has the DNA TGTGCCAGCATTTCCAGCTACAATGAGCAGTTCTTC.

The DNA for the CDR3 is TGTGCCAGTAGTACGGACTACCCTTCCTACAATGAGCAGTTCTTC. Protein sequence: CASSTDYPSYNEQFF. The chain has TRBV19 and TRBJ2-1; TRBD2 is a possible D gene (6 bases). Deletions cut 4 bases from V and 1 base from J, with 11 bases between. The CDR3 runs to 15 residues. The germline gives CDR1 LNHDA, CDR2 SQIVND (reference sequence).

This chain uses TRBV2 with TRBJ1-5; D not resolved. CDR3 length: 13 residues. Germline CDR1 and CDR2: SNHLY and FYNNEI. Trimming cost V 5 bases and J 5 bases, with 10 bases left between them. CDR3 nucleotides: TGTGCCAGCAGTCCGGAGGACGATCAGCCCCAGCATTTT. Protein: CASSPEDDQPQHF.

This rearrangement joins TRBV7-3 to TRBJ2-3, with TRBD2 matching 11 bases. CDR3 length: 18 amino acids. The germline gives CDR1 SGHTA, CDR2 FQGTGA. The trim removed 5 bases at V and 3 bases at J, leaving 13 bases unmatched. The CDR3 is CASSPGGSGGAGTDTQYF. Written as DNA, the CDR3 is TGTGCCAGCAGCCCCGGCGGTAGCGGGGGGGCCGGTACAGATACGCAGTATTTT.

V gene TRBV24-1 combines with J gene TRBJ2-5; D is perhaps TRBD1 (5 bases). V was clipped by 4 bases and J by 4 bases, with 9 bases between them. Germline V gene lookup returns CDR1 KGHDR and CDR2 SFDVKD. The CDR3 is 13 residues long. CDR3 bases: TGTGCCACCAGTGACAGGACAACAGAGACCCAGTACTTC. Protein sequence: CATSDRTTETQYF.

The gene calls are TRBV12-5 and TRBJ1-2; 7 nucleotides match TRBD1. Germline values: CDR1 LGHNT, CDR2 FRNRAP. The CDR3 covers 16 residues. V lost 0 bases and J lost 2; bases outside the gene matches: 6. The CDR3 spells CASGLVTGARNYGYTF. The CDR3 bases are TGTGCTAGTGGTTTGGTCACAGGGGCGCGGAACTATGGCTACACCTTC.

J is TRBJ1-4 and V is TRBV5-6, with 8 bases identical to TRBD1. From germline, CDR1 is SGHDT and CDR2 YYEEEE. V trimming: 0 bases; J trimming: 5 bases; junction bases outside the gene matches: 0. This CDR3 has 14 amino acids. CDR3 loop: CASSLGQGNEKLFF. DNA for the CDR3: TGTGCCAGCAGCTTGGGACAGGGGAATGAAAAACTGTTTTTT.

The chain is built from TRBV11-2 and TRBJ2-2; TRBD2 matches at 9 bases. V dropped 3 bases and J dropped 6; count of bases not matched to a gene: 5. This CDR3 spans 15 amino acids. Germline CDR1 reads SGHAT; CDR2 reads FQNNGV. In nucleotides, the CDR3 is TGTGCCAGCAGCTTTGACGGACTAGCGCCCGGGGAGCTGTTTTTT. It codes for CASSFDGLAPGELFF.

This clone has only one observation. This chain joins TRBV3-1 (or the pseudogene TRBV3-2) and TRBJ2-1, with D perhaps matching TRBD2 (6 bases). This CDR3 has 17 amino acids. Trimming pared 4 bases from V and 10 bases from J, leaving 26 bases between. Germline V gene data show CDR1 as LGHDT and CDR2 as YNNKEL (reference sequence). This chain's CDR3 is CASSLSALARFAGEQFF. For the CDR3, the DNA is TGTGCCAGCAGCCTGTCAGCCCTAGCGCGATTCGCCGGGGAGCAGTTCTTC.

The V call is TRBV11-1, the J call TRBJ1-6, with unresolved D. Germline CDR1 SGHAT, CDR2 FQDESV (reference sequence). The V gene lost 4 bases and the J gene lost 7 bases, with 5 bases spanning the gap. CDR3 size: 12 residues. CDR3 bases: TGTGCCAGCAGCTCCACAAATTCACCCCTCCACTTT. Translated: CASSSTNSPLHF. The entire variable domain, with the rest obtained from reference TRBV11-1 and TRBJ1-6, is as follows: EAEVAQSPRYKITEKSQAVAFWCDPISGHATLYWYRQILGQGPELLVQFQDESVVDDSQLPKDRFSAERLKGVDSTLKIQPAELGDSAMYLCASSSTNSPLHFGNGTRLTVT.

This clone was observed once. This rearrangement joins TRBV30 to TRBJ1-2; perhaps TRBD1 as D (6 bases). The germline V gene encodes CDR1 GTSNPN and CDR2 SVGIG (reference sequence). This CDR3 is 13 amino acids long. Trimming removed 8 bases from V and 2 bases from J, with 15 bases in between. CDR3 region: CAGATGGNYGYTF. CDR3 sequence (DNA): TGTGCCGGGGCTACGGGGGGCAACTATGGCTACACCTTC.

The chain has TRBV2 and TRBJ2-7; no clear D. Per germline, CDR1 SNHLY and CDR2 FYNNEI. The CDR3 length is 14 residues. V was shortened by 8 bases and J by 4 bases, with 18 bases between the two germline ends. CDR3 nucleotides: TGTGCCAGCCTCTTGTTGGCAGTAAGTTACGAGCAGTACTTC. Amino acids: CASLLLAVSYEQYF. Supplemented by reference TRBV2 and TRBJ2-7, the full variable domain reads EPEVTQTPSHQVTQMGQEVILRCVPISNHLYFYWYRQILGQKVEFLVSFYNNEISEKSEIFDDQFSVERPDGSNFTLKIRSTKLEDSAMYFCASLLLAVSYEQYFGPGTRLTVT.